This TCR beta chain was sequenced for a study of cytomegalovirus exposure and HLA in healthy donors. As for the study in general: The 100 million to 140 million unique TCR beta sequences, from around 200 million T cells, were found by an earlier analysis.

13 Jbeta primers and 60 Vbeta primers were used for the PCR. Generated by immunoSEQ multiplex PCR, the TCRdb table keeps only in-frame clones and is missing some. The sample carries roughly 170,000 clones, 75% to 90% recorded once. Concerning this clone itself: Its antigen is not identified.

Study findings and constraints: Another analysis was done later, and it associated roughly 15,000 TCR beta sequences with HLA alleles at 0.05 false discovery rate. In an earlier analysis, most TCR beta V segments were productive about 87% or about 30% of the time. The authors confirmed in vitro that three CMV-associated chains were specific for CMV antigens.

The sequenced sample was PBMCs. The sequence was collected from a woman aged 45-65 years in good health and CMV-seropositive.

CDR3 DNA: TGCGCCAGCAGCTTGCCCAGGGGAGATACGCAGTATTTT. This translates into CASSLPRGDTQYF. The chain is built from TRBV5-1 and TRBJ2-3, with D perhaps TRBD1 (6 bases). The CDR3 runs 13 residues. Germline loops: CDR1 SGHRS, CDR2 YFSETQ. V lost 1 base and J 5 bases, leaving 8 bases between the germline ends. Looking up the rest from reference TRBV5-1 and TRBJ2-3 gives the full variable domain: KAGVTQTPRYLIKTRGQQVTLSCSPISGHRSVSWYQQTPGQGLQFLFEYFSETQRNKGNFPGRFSGRQFSNSRSEMNVSTLELGDSALYLCASSLPRGDTQYFGPGTRLTVL.